The clone carrying this T cell receptor (beta chain) occurred a few times. The data belong to a study of blood T cell repertoires in COVID-19. In the study overall: Samples of COVID-19 (acute and convalescent) were obtained from the United States, Italy and Spain. PBMCs, B-cell-depleted T cells, or T cells were the source of the cDNA or gDNA that made up the material.

The V gene's germline CDR1 is LNHDA and CDR2 SQIVND (reference sequence). This CDR3 has 13 amino acids. Trimming took 3 bases from V and 5 from J, leaving 10 bases between them. In the original workflow: Nucleated cell number was recorded as an estimate derived from reference gene primer amplification. Using immunoSEQ multiplex PCR, the repertoire was profiled, and TCRdb retains in-frame clones only, with some absent. V and J calls and clone size are given by that table; D and trimming were obtained from the DNA. The sample lists 180,000 or so clones; approximately 86% were seen once. The origin of this receptor is a man between 18 and 29 years old with acute or convalescent COVID-19. The sequencing input was peripheral blood. J is TRBJ2-5 and V is TRBV19; perhaps TRBD2 as D (6 bases). CDR3 in DNA: TGTGCCAGTAGTATGGGGCTAGCGGAGACCCAGTACTTC. Amino acids: CASSMGLAETQYF.